The 4 T cell receptor beta chains below were found in one sample sequenced in a study of blood T cell repertoires in COVID-19. Libraries were prepared by immunoSEQ multiplex PCR; TCRdb keeps only in-frame clonotypes and omits some of them. The table shows around 99,000 clones, with around 82% occurring only once. The specimen sequenced was peripheral blood. Receptors originate from a woman aged 45-65 years with acute or convalescent COVID-19.

The chain uses TRBV9 and TRBJ2-2; tentative D call: TRBD1 (6 bases). Germline CDR1 SGDLS, CDR2 YYNGEE. The length of the CDR3 is 18 residues. The ends were cut back, 0 bases at V and 4 bases at J, with 19 bases in the middle. The CDR3: CASSVVSTGHSITGELFF. CDR3 coding DNA: TGTGCCAGCAGCGTAGTAAGTACGGGACACTCGATCACCGGGGAGCTGTTTTTT. The full variable domain, completed using reference TRBV9 and TRBJ2-2, is DSGVTQTPKHLITATGQRVTLRCSPRSGDLSVYWYQQSLDQGLQFLIQYYNGEERAKGNILERFSAQQFPDLHSELNLSSLELGDSALYFCASSVVSTGHSITGELFFGEGSRLTVL.

The chain is built from TRBV3-1 (or the pseudogene TRBV3-2) and TRBJ1-2; D is possibly TRBD1 (5 bases). The CDR3 extends over 15 amino acids. Trimming left V 1 base short and J 5 bases short, with 14 bases between. Germline CDR1 is LGHDT and CDR2 is YNNKEL (reference sequence). The DNA of the CDR3 is TGTGCCAGCAGCCAAGGCGTAGTGGGGCCTTATGGCTACACCTTC. Translating gives CASSQGVVGPYGYTF.

The J gene is TRBJ1-6, the V gene TRBV27; 8 positions agree with TRBD1. The CDR3 runs 14 residues. Losses at the gene ends were 6 bases for V and 7 bases for J; bases not matched to a gene: 5. The germline gives CDR1 MNHEY, CDR2 SMNVEV (reference sequence). The CDR3 bases are TGTGCCAGCAGCCCCCAGGGGGCGAATTCACCCCTCCACTTT. It specifies CASSPQGANSPLHF.

J is TRBJ2-1 and V is TRBV6-5; D is perhaps TRBD2 (6 bases). Germline CDR1 is MNHEY and CDR2 is SVGAGI. The CDR3 is made up of 15 amino acids. V lost 5 bases and J 7 bases, leaving 18 bases between the germline ends. The CDR3 coding sequence is TGTGCCAGCAGTCCCCTCACGGGGGTAAATAATGAGCAGTTCTTC. Protein: CASSPLTGVNNEQFF.